The 5 T cell receptor beta chains below all came from one sample that was sequenced in a study of neurological immune-mediated disorders. MiXCR, run by TCRdb on the 5' RACE reads, gives a single entry per CDR3 protein. The data hold under 80,000 distinct CDR3 sequences, with roughly 15% observed a single time. The sample comprised PBMCs. These receptors were collected from a woman between 45 and 65 years old in good health.

This clonotype appeared many times. V is TRBV10-2 and J is TRBJ2-7, with 10 bases identical to TRBD2. Germline assignment: CDR1 WSHSY and CDR2 SAAADI. Trimming took 2 bases from V and 3 from J; bases not matched to a gene: 7. CDR3 size: 16 residues. The CDR3 nucleotides are TGCGCCAGCAGTGAGGCCTCTAGCGGGAGAAGCTACGAGCAGTACTTC. It yields the protein CASSEASSGRSYEQYF.

This clonotype was picked up many times. V usage is TRBV5-1 and J usage is TRBJ2-3; 8 nucleotides align to TRBD2. Germline loops: CDR1 SGHRS, CDR2 YFSETQ. The CDR3 consists of 16 residues. V lost 4 bases, J lost 1 base, and 8 bases stayed unmatched. The CDR3 protein is CASSDVSGGGTDTQYF. CDR3 nucleotide sequence: TGCGCCAGCAGCGACGTCAGCGGGGGAGGCACAGATACGCAGTATTTT.

This clonotype appeared many times. This chain joins TRBV7-8 and TRBJ1-2, with 7 bases aligning to TRBD1. V shed 0 bases and J 7 bases; nucleotides not matched to a gene: 8. The CDR3 totals 15 residues. Germline-derived CDR1 and CDR2 are SGHVS and FQNEAQ. CDR3 in DNA: TGTGCCAGCAGCTTAGCTGGTACAGGGGTGGCTGGCTACACCTTC. It yields the protein CASSLAGTGVAGYTF.

This clonotype occurred many times. The chain combines TRBV18 with TRBJ1-1; D gene uncertain. Per germline, CDR1 KGHSH and CDR2 LQKENI. Between the trimmed V and J ends, which lost 4 bases and 0 bases, there was a span of 18 bases. The CDR3 extends over 17 amino acids. The CDR3 protein is CASSQDVDPWMNTEAFF. The CDR3, as DNA: TGTGCCAGCTCACAAGACGTGGACCCATGGATGAACACTGAAGCTTTCTTT.

This clonotype was observed at least ten times. The V call is TRBV4-2, the J call TRBJ1-2, with 8 positions matching TRBD1. CDR3 size: 16 residues. Germline trimming cut 0 bases from V and 2 bases from J; bases unmatched to any gene: 5. Germline V CDR1 and CDR2: LGHNA, YNFKEQ. The CDR3 DNA reads TGTGCCAGCAGCCAAGATCGGCCAGGGGGCAACTATGGCTACACCTTC. Its translation: CASSQDRPGGNYGYTF.